This TCR beta chain came from a study of radiotherapy plus CTLA-4 blockade in lung cancer (dated by TCRdb to between 2017 and 2018). Turning to the overall study: Objective responses occurred in approximately 19% of enrolled patients, and 25% to 40% achieved disease control.

Deletion took 6 bases off V and 3 bases off J, with a span of 15 bases between the germline ends. According to the germline V gene, CDR1 reads SGHRS and CDR2 reads YFSETQ. Including the terminal cysteine and phenylalanine, the CDR3 comprises 14 residues. Only the CDR3 region is kept as DNA, spanning 42 bases read in frame from base 1. Libraries were prepared through the immunoSEQ multiplex PCR assay. Held by TCRdb, this immuneACCESS table contains in-frame sequences only and omits some clones. Under half of the omission traces to an unresolved V gene where checked; the cause of the rest is unknown. The sample has about 120,000 clones on record, 90% of them singletons. The top ten hold 6.9% of the sample. Concerning this clone: Its antigen specificity is not known. Base-call qualities are not available, and no considerably larger clone is one nucleotide away.

Focal radiation therapy combined with CTLA-4 blockade (ipilimumab) was tested in patients with chemo-refractory metastatic non-small-cell lung cancer. Overall study results and their limits: Increased serum interferon-beta after radiation, together with early dynamic changes in blood T cell clones, were reported to be the strongest predictors of response. After treatment with radiotherapy and ipilimumab, TCR clones that came from tumors expanded in the peripheral blood.

Source: peripheral blood, taken from a patient treated with radiotherapy plus ipilimumab. The chain is assembled from TRBV5-1 and TRBJ1-1, with an unclear D gene assignment. The receptor's source is a human donor with non-small cell lung cancer that progressed on radiotherapy plus ipilimumab. The DNA is as follows: TGCGCCAGCAAAGTGGAGGGCGGGGACACTGAAGCTTTCTTT. Its translation reads: CASKVEGGDTEAFF.